This T cell receptor (beta chain) was captured in a study of blood T cell repertoires in COVID-19. About the study: The United States, Italy and Spain were the sources of the acute and convalescent COVID-19 samples. The cDNA or gDNA used as material had been derived from T cells, B-cell-depleted T cells, or PBMCs.

The CDR3 runs 14 residues. Between the trimmed V and J ends, which lost 2 bases and 4 bases, there was a span of 11 bases. Germline V gene sequence: CDR1 SGDLS, CDR2 YYNGEE. Original processing methods: Amplification with reference gene primers provided the estimates of nucleated cell counts. The repertoire was sequenced with immunoSEQ multiplex PCR; TCRdb's copy has only in-frame clones and lacks some. The D gene and trimming were derived from the DNA, and the V and J assignments and clone size from that table. The sample lists nearly 350,000 clones; around 91% were seen once. The clonotype was recovered from a woman younger than 30 who had recovered from COVID-19. The rearrangement uses TRBV9 and TRBJ2-3; no clear D gene. The material sequenced was peripheral blood. The CDR3 spells CASSVHPTADTQYF. For the CDR3, the DNA is TGTGCCAGCAGCGTCCACCCGACTGCAGATACGCAGTATTTT.